Described below is a single T cell receptor beta chain sequence and its context. What it binds is unknown. The data derive from a study of T cell responses to AZD1222 COVID-19 vaccine. Study-level background: Second-dose timings of about 4 or about 12 weeks were pooled.

The data were produced by immunoSEQ multiplex PCR, yet TCRdb's version contains in-frame clones alone and is incomplete. The sample holds roughly 140,000 clones, around 89% seen once. Germline CDR1 and CDR2: KGHSH and LQKENI. With 2 bases removed from V and 4 bases from J, the gap between germline ends came to 5 bases. The CDR3 spans 12 residues. The study's findings and limits: The sample set comprised mostly white British donors with more females, and clonal diversity was possibly underestimated. Nearly half of the spike-specific TCRs reportedly recognize variant regions that carry no mutations. Dominant at 160-218 and 743-854, vaccine-associated CD4 TCRs also spanned spike.

The TCR sequence derives from an adult in good health. This specimen consisted of peripheral blood, obtained on day 0 of AZD1222 vaccination. The chain joins TRBV18 to TRBJ1-1; D remains ambiguous. The CDR3 DNA reads as TGTGCCAGCTCACCAGACATCACTGAAGCTTTCTTT. The encoded protein is CASSPDITEAFF.